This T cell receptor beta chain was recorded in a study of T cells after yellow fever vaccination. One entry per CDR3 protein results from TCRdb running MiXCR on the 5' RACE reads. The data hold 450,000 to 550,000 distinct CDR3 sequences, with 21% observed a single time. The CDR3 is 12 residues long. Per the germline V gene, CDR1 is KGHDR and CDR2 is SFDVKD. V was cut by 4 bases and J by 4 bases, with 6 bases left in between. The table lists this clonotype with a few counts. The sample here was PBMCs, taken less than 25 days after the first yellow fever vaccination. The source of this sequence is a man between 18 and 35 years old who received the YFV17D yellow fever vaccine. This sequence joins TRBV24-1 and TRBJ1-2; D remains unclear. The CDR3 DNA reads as TGTGCCACCAGTGACAGCGCCTATGGCTACACCTTC. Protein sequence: CATSDSAYGYTF.